A single sample is the source of the 32 T cell receptor beta chains below, sequenced in a study of shared clonotypes between healthy human individuals. Naive CD8 cells lacked CD45RO and underwent positive selection for CCR7, leaving out terminally differentiated effector memory CD45RA+ cells. Here immunoSEQ multiplex PCR was the method, and the copy in TCRdb shows in-frame clones only, minus some. The sample shows some 2.1 million clones, 93% of them seen only once. Sequencing input: naive CD8+ T cells from PBMCs. These receptors originate from a young man in good health. Some clones in this sample may be carry-over from other donors' samples.

The CDR3 DNA follows: TGTGCCAGCAGTCCTCTGCCCCGGGACAGGCAAGAGACCCAGTACTTC. It encodes CASSPLPRDRQETQYF. The V gene is TRBV27, the J gene TRBJ2-5; 8 nucleotides align to TRBD1. Germline assignment: CDR1 MNHEY and CDR2 SMNVEV (reference sequence). V shed 5 bases, J shed 2 bases, and the junction held 10 bases outside the gene matches. The CDR3 is 16 residues long.

Remarks on this clone: The same CDR3 arises from other DNA sequences in this sample as well. The V call is TRBV5-1, the J call TRBJ2-7, with 10 bases fitting TRBD1. Germline lookup yields CDR1 SGHRS and CDR2 YFSETQ. V lost 3 bases to trimming and J lost 1 base; unmatched junction nucleotides: 1. The CDR3 covers 14 residues. The CDR3 spells CASSWGQGSYEQYF. Here the CDR3 DNA reads TGCGCCAGCAGCTGGGGACAGGGGTCCTACGAGCAGTACTTC.

Here the CDR3 reads CASSDGGTPNEQFF. The CDR3 DNA follows: TGTGCCAGCAGCGACGGGGGCACCCCCAATGAGCAGTTCTTC. This sequence joins TRBV9 and TRBJ2-1; D tentatively reads TRBD1 or TRBD2 (6 bases each). The V and J ends lost 3 bases and 6 bases respectively, with 13 bases between them. CDR1 is SGDLS, CDR2 YYNGEE, per germline. The CDR3 totals 14 residues.

The rearrangement links TRBV29-1 to TRBJ2-7; D gene unclear. This CDR3 is 12 amino acids long. The germline gives CDR1 SQVTM, CDR2 ANQGSEA. Trimming removed 3 bases from V and 9 bases from J, with 15 bases in between. In nucleotides, the CDR3 is TGCAGCGTTGACACGCACCCTACGAGGCAGTACTTC. Translation: CSVDTHPTRQYF.

This chain joins TRBV10-3 and TRBJ2-7; 7 bases fit TRBD1. Germline CDR1 ENHRY, CDR2 SYGVKD. The trim removed 0 bases at V and 0 bases at J, leaving 8 bases unmatched. The CDR3 is made up of 17 amino acids. The CDR3 DNA reads as TGTGCCATCAGTGAGTCCGCGACAGGGTGGAGCTCCTACGAGCAGTACTTC. As protein: CAISESATGWSSYEQYF.

This chain uses TRBV27 with TRBJ2-7, with TRBD1 matching over 10 bases. Germline trimming cut 1 base from V and 5 bases from J; bases unmatched to any gene: 11. The CDR3 consists of 17 residues. Germline lookup yields CDR1 MNHEY and CDR2 SMNVEV (reference sequence). The CDR3 here is CASSLFLGGQGLNEQYF. CDR3 nucleotides: TGTGCCAGCAGTTTATTCCTTGGGGGACAGGGGCTCAACGAGCAGTACTTC.

This chain joins TRBV5-6 and TRBJ1-3; no clear D. V was cut by 4 bases and J by 0 bases, with 8 bases left in between. Germline V CDR1 and CDR2: SGHDT, YYEEEE. CDR3 length equals 14 residues. The CDR3 region is CASSVGGSGNTIYF. The CDR3 DNA reads as TGTGCCAGCAGCGTTGGTGGCTCTGGAAACACCATATATTTT.

V gene TRBV27 combines with J gene TRBJ2-1; the D gene is possibly TRBD1 (5 bases). V was cut by 6 bases and J by 3 bases, with 18 bases left in between. The CDR3 totals 16 residues. In germline, CDR1 is MNHEY, CDR2 SMNVEV (reference sequence). The CDR3 DNA reads as TGTGCCAGCAGGAACCTCGGACAATCCAGCTACAATGAGCAGTTCTTC. Protein: CASRNLGQSSYNEQFF.

The chain combines TRBV7-3 with TRBJ2-7; 8 nucleotides agree with TRBD1. The CDR3 has 13 amino acids. V lost 6 bases to trimming and J lost 3 bases; unmatched junction nucleotides: 4. In germline, CDR1 is SGHTA, CDR2 FQGTGA. CDR3 DNA: TGTGCCAGCAGTTACACAGGGGGCTACGAGCAGTACTTC. Encoded protein: CASSYTGGYEQYF.

This chain joins TRBV28 and TRBJ1-1; D call uncertain. The V gene's germline CDR1 is MDHEN and CDR2 SYDVKM. This CDR3 has 14 residues. The ends were cut back, 1 base at V and 1 base at J, with 7 bases in the middle. CDR3 residues: CASSLYGKNTEAFF. The CDR3 DNA is TGTGCCAGCAGTTTATACGGAAAGAACACTGAAGCTTTCTTT.

The chain is built from TRBV6-1 and TRBJ2-7; TRBD1 agrees at 7 bases. Per germline, CDR1 MNHNS and CDR2 SASEGT. The junction had 5 bases not matched to a gene; V was cut back by 0 bases and J by 3 bases. CDR3 size: 15 residues. CDR3 DNA sequence: TGTGCCAGCAGTGAAGCGGGACAGAGAGACTACGAGCAGTACTTC. Amino acids: CASSEAGQRDYEQYF.

This chain uses TRBV28 with TRBJ2-7, with D unclear. The V gene lost 5 bases and the J gene lost 5 bases, with 10 bases spanning the gap. From germline, CDR1 is MDHEN and CDR2 SYDVKM. CDR3 length: 12 amino acids. The CDR3: CASSKRRDEQYF. The DNA of the CDR3 is TGTGCCAGCAGTAAACGAAGGGACGAGCAGTACTTC.

The rearrangement uses TRBV10-3 and TRBJ2-2; D unclear. V was cut by 4 bases and J by 2 bases, with 8 bases left in between. The CDR3 runs to 14 residues. The germline CDR1 and CDR2 sequences are ENHRY and SYGVKD. Here the CDR3 DNA reads TGTGCCATCAGTGCCCTTGAAAACACCGGGGAGCTGTTTTTT. This translates into CAISALENTGELFF.

The chain combines TRBV13 with TRBJ1-2, with D hard to call. This CDR3 is 14 amino acids long. The ends were cut back, 0 bases at V and 6 bases at J, with 11 bases in the middle. CDR1 is PRHDT and CDR2 is FYEKMQ in the germline V gene (reference sequence). The CDR3 region is CASSLGVNSHGYTF. In DNA, the CDR3 is TGTGCCAGCAGCTTAGGAGTAAACTCCCATGGCTACACCTTC.

The chain has TRBV29-1 and TRBJ2-7; possible D gene TRBD1, 6 bases. V shed 5 bases and J shed 6 bases, with 14 bases lying between them. The CDR3 runs 12 residues. The germline CDR1 and CDR2 sequences are SQVTM and ANQGSEA. The CDR3 DNA follows: TGCAGCGTTCTTCTACAGGGAGCCGAGCAGTACTTC. Translating it yields CSVLLQGAEQYF.

The chain uses TRBV6-1 and TRBJ2-1; TRBD2 aligns across 9 bases. CDR1 is MNHNS and CDR2 is SASEGT in the germline V gene. The trim removed 10 bases at V and 7 bases at J, leaving 11 bases unmatched. The CDR3 length is 14 residues. CDR3 sequence: CATVERGVWNEQFF. CDR3 DNA: TGTGCCACCGTAGAGCGGGGGGTGTGGAATGAGCAGTTCTTC.

The V gene is TRBV4-3, the J gene TRBJ2-7; a weak D match, TRBD2 (6 bases). Germline V gives CDR1 LGHNA, CDR2 YSLEER. The V end lost 5 bases, the J end lost 7 bases, and 15 bases lay between the germline ends. This CDR3 is built from 13 residues. In nucleotides, the CDR3 is TGCGCCAGCAGCTATAGACTAGTCCGAGAGCAGTACTTC. The encoded protein is CASSYRLVREQYF.

The gene calls are TRBV30 and TRBJ2-3; TRBD2 matches at 9 bases. Looked up from germline, CDR1 is GTSNPN and CDR2 is SVGIG (reference sequence). V trimming: 3 bases; J trimming: 2 bases; junction bases outside the gene matches: 21. CDR3 length equals 20 residues. CDR3 in DNA: TGTGCCTGGAGGGGACTTCCTCCCGACCAGGCTAGCGGGACCACAGATACGCAGTATTTT. Its translation is CAWRGLPPDQASGTTDTQYF.

V gene TRBV4-3 combines with J gene TRBJ2-2; no clear D gene. V dropped 0 bases and J dropped 5 bases, with 10 bases sitting between them. Germline-derived CDR1 and CDR2 are LGHNA and YSLEER. The CDR3 is 15 residues long. CDR3 DNA sequence: TGCGCCAGCAGCCAAGATTTTCAGGATACCGGGGAGCTGTTTTTT. Its protein is CASSQDFQDTGELFF.

V gene TRBV4-3 combines with J gene TRBJ2-7, with D maybe TRBD2 (5 bases). From germline, CDR1 is LGHNA and CDR2 YSLEER. There are 14 residues in the CDR3. V lost 4 bases, J lost 0 bases, and 10 bases lay in between. CDR3 in amino acids: CASSRGGSSYEQYF. CDR3 bases: TGCGCCAGCAGCCGGGGTGGGAGCTCCTACGAGCAGTACTTC.

This clone was observed once. The V gene is TRBV27, the J gene TRBJ2-7, with D perhaps TRBD2 (6 bases). This CDR3 is built from 14 residues. Deletions cut 8 bases from V and 1 base from J, with 15 bases between. Germline CDR1 and CDR2: MNHEY and SMNVEV (reference sequence). CDR3 protein: CASSMGRGSYEQYF. CDR3 nucleotides: TGTGCCAGCTCCATGGGGCGGGGATCCTACGAGCAGTACTTC.

Concerning this clone: Other nucleotide sequences in the sample specify the same CDR3. In DNA form, the CDR3 reads TGTGCCAGCAGTTACTCGAGTGGGGACTACGAGCAGTACTTC. Its protein is CASSYSSGDYEQYF. The V gene is TRBV6-6, the J gene TRBJ2-7; D ambiguous. V was shortened by 0 bases and J by 3 bases, with 9 bases between the two germline ends. Per germline, CDR1 MNHNY and CDR2 SVGAGI (reference sequence). The CDR3 is made up of 14 amino acids.

This clone was picked up one time. The chain has TRBV6-1 and TRBJ2-7; maybe TRBD2 (6 bases). This CDR3 is 15 amino acids long. V was cut by 6 bases and J by 7 bases, with 22 bases left in between. Germline V gives CDR1 MNHNS, CDR2 SASEGT. CDR3 loop: CASSRSRDSLEEQYF. The CDR3 nucleotides are TGTGCCAGCAGCCGTTCACGGGACTCGCTTGAGGAGCAGTACTTC.

The chain uses TRBV7-8 and TRBJ1-2, with a tentative D call TRBD1 (5 bases). CDR3 length: 15 amino acids. Looked up from germline, CDR1 is SGHVS and CDR2 is FQNEAQ. Trimming took 4 bases from V and 4 from J, leaving 16 bases between them. CDR3 residues: CASSWGGTDLYGYTF. CDR3 sequence (DNA): TGTGCCAGCAGCTGGGGGGGGACTGACCTCTATGGCTACACCTTC.

The chain carries TRBV6-6 and TRBJ1-1; D ambiguous. CDR1 and CDR2 from the germline V gene are MNHNY and SVGAGI (reference sequence). V was clipped by 0 bases and J by 7 bases, with 6 bases between them. The CDR3 contains 12 residues. The CDR3 bases are TGTGCCAGCAGTTACTCGGGCGTTGAAGCTTTCTTT. Protein: CASSYSGVEAFF.

This sequence joins TRBV19 and TRBJ1-1; tentative D call: TRBD1 (6 bases). Germline loops: CDR1 LNHDA, CDR2 SQIVND (reference sequence). Trimming left V 3 bases short and J 4 bases short, with 12 bases between. The CDR3 covers 14 residues. DNA of the CDR3: TGTGCCAGTAGTATGGGTACAGGGCCCACTGAAGCTTTCTTT. It specifies CASSMGTGPTEAFF.

On this clone: The same CDR3 is also encoded by other DNA sequences in this sample. The chain couples TRBV11-2 to TRBJ2-5; D call uncertain. Between the trimmed V and J ends, which lost 6 bases and 4 bases, there was a span of 15 bases. The CDR3 is made up of 14 amino acids. CDR1 is SGHAT, CDR2 FQNNGV, per germline. CDR3 sequence reads: CASSLVGSGETQYF. The CDR3 nucleotides read TGTGCCAGCAGTCTGGTGGGGTCGGGAGAGACCCAGTACTTC. The full variable domain, with the rest looked up from reference TRBV11-2 and TRBJ2-5, is EAGVAQSPRYKIIEKRQSVAFWCNPISGHATLYWYQQILGQGPKLLIQFQNNGVVDDSQLPKDRFSAERLKGVDSTLKIQPAKLEDSAVYLCASSLVGSGETQYFGPGTRLLVL.

The chain uses TRBV19 and TRBJ2-2; maybe TRBD1 (6 bases). In germline, CDR1 is LNHDA, CDR2 SQIVND (reference sequence). V was trimmed by 7 bases and J by 2 bases, leaving 11 bases between them. The CDR3 consists of 14 residues. Written as DNA, the CDR3 is TGTGCCAGTACCGAGACAGGTAACACCGGGGAGCTGTTTTTT. It translates to CASTETGNTGELFF. Together with reference TRBV19 and TRBJ2-2, the CDR3 gives the full variable domain: DGGITQSPKYLFRKEGQNVTLSCEQNLNHDAMYWYRQDPGQGLRLIYYSQIVNDFQKGDIAEGYSVSREKKESFPLTVTSAQKNPTAFYLCASTETGNTGELFFGEGSRLTVL.

The chain carries TRBV9 and TRBJ1-3, with D perhaps TRBD1 (6 bases). The germline V gene encodes CDR1 SGDLS and CDR2 YYNGEE. The CDR3 loop spans 15 amino acids. V was cut by 4 bases and J by 4 bases, with 15 bases left in between. The CDR3 sequence is CASSPEGGLGNTIYF. Here the CDR3 DNA reads TGTGCCAGCAGCCCCGAAGGGGGGCTGGGAAACACCATATATTTT.

This clone was counted only a few times. J is TRBJ2-7 and V is TRBV30; TRBD1 matches at 9 bases. Germline values: CDR1 GTSNPN, CDR2 SVGIG (reference sequence). This CDR3 is 13 amino acids long. V was clipped by 2 bases and J by 6 bases; unmatched bases: 5. The CDR3 is CAWSNDRGGEQYF. DNA for the CDR3: TGTGCCTGGAGTAATGACAGGGGGGGCGAGCAGTACTTC.

The chain combines TRBV19 with TRBJ1-1; TRBD1 aligns across 8 bases. Germline values: CDR1 LNHDA, CDR2 SQIVND (reference sequence). V was pared by 5 bases and J by 5 bases, with 22 bases of the junction left unmatched. CDR3 length equals 19 residues. DNA for the CDR3: TGTGCCAGTAGTGGCCGGGGACAGGAAAAATCAGGGGAAGTTACTGAAGCTTTCTTT. Translating it yields CASSGRGQEKSGEVTEAFF.

Remarks on this clone: In the same sample, other DNA sequences code for this CDR3. The rearrangement joins TRBV9 to TRBJ2-7; either TRBD1 or TRBD2 may fit D (5 bases each). V was shortened by 1 base and J by 0 bases, with 11 bases between the two germline ends. Germline V CDR1 and CDR2: SGDLS, YYNGEE. CDR3 size: 15 residues. The CDR3 DNA is TGTGCCAGCAGCGTATCCGGGACCACCTCCTACGAGCAGTACTTC. Translation: CASSVSGTTSYEQYF.